The present T cell receptor beta chain was sequenced within a study of T-cell reconstitution after alpha-beta-depleted transplantation in children. The V and J ends lost 6 bases and 5 bases, in that order; junction bases with no gene match: 2. This CDR3 is built from 13 residues. Germline V gene sequence: CDR1 MGHDK, CDR2 SYGVNS. This clonotype was observed a few times. Researchers prepared the TCRbeta library using unique molecular identifiers, the study reports. TCRdb re-derived calls from the PCR reads in MiXCR, one entry per CDR3 protein. The data contain 250,000 to 350,000 distinct CDR3 sequences, approximately 9.6% of them seen just once; the ten biggest clones take up 10%.

The sequencing used PBMCs from the stem cell graft donor, collected from the stem cell graft. The chain links TRBV25-1 to TRBJ2-5; 11 nucleotides line up with TRBD2. This clonotype was obtained from a human donor who donated a stem cell graft to a child with SCID. CDR3 nucleotide sequence: TGTGCCAGCAGCATAGCGGGAGGGGAGACCCAGTACTTC. It yields the protein CASSIAGGETQYF.